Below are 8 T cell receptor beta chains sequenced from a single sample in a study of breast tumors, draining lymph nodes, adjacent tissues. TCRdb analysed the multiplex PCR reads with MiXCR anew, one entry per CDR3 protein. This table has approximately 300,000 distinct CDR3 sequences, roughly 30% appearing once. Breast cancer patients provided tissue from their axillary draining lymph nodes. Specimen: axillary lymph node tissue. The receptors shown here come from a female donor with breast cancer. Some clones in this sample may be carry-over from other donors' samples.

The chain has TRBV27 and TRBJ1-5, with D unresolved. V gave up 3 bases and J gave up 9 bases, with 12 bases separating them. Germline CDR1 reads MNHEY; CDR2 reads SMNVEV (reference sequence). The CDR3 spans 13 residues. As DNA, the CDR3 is TGTGCCAGCAGTTTCACGGTGTGGTCGCCCCAGCATTTT. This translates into CASSFTVWSPQHF.

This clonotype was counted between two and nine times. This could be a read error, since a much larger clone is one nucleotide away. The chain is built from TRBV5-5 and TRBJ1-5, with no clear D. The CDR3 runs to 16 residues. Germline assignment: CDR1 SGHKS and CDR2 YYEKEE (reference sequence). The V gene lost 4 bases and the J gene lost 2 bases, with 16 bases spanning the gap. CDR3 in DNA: TGTGCCAGCAGCCGGGGATGGGCGCTTGGCAATCAGCCCCAGCATTTT. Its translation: CASSRGWALGNQPQHF.

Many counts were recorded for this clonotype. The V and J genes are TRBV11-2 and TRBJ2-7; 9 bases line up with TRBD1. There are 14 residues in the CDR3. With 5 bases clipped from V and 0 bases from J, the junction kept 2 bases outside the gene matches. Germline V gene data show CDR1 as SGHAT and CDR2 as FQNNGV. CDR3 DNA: TGTGCCAGCAGCACGGACAGGGGCTCCTACGAGCAGTACTTC. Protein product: CASSTDRGSYEQYF.

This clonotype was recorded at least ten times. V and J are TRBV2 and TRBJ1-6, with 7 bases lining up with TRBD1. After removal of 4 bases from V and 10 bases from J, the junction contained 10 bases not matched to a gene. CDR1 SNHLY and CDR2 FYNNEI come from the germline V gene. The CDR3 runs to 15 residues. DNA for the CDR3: TGTGCCAGCAGTGGGCAGGGGGGGAGAGAATCACCCCTCCACTTT. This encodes CASSGQGGRESPLHF.

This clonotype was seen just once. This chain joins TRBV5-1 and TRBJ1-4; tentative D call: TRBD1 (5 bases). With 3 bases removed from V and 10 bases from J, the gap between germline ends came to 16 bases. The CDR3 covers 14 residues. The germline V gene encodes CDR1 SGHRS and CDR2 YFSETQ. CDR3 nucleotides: TGCGCCAGCAGCTCTTACGGGACTGAGGGAAAACTGTTTTTT. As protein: CASSSYGTEGKLFF.

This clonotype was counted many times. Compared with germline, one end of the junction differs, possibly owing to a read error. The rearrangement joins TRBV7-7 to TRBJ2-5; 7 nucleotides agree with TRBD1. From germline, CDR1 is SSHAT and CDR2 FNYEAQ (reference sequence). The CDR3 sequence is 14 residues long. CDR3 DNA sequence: TGTGCTAGCAGCGTAGGAAGGGGGCAGGAGACCCAGTACTTC. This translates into CASSVGRGQETQYF.

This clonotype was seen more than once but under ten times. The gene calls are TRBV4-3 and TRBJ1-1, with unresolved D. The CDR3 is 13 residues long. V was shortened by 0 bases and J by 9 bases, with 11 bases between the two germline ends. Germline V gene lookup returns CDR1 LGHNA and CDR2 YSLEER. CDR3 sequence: CASSQERSWKAFF. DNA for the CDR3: TGCGCCAGCAGCCAAGAGAGGAGTTGGAAAGCTTTCTTT.

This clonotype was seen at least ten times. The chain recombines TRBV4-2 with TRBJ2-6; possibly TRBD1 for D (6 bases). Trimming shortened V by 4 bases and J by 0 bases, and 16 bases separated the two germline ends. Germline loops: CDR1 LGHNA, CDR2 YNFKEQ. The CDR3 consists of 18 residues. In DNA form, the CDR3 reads TGTGCCAGCAGCCCCGGGACACATAGAAACTCTGGGGCCAACGTCCTGACTTTC. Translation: CASSPGTHRNSGANVLTF.